This entry lists 13 T cell receptor beta chains sequenced from one sample in a study of glioma-infiltrating T cells after dendritic cell vaccination. Libraries were prepared by immunoSEQ multiplex PCR; TCRdb keeps only in-frame clonotypes and omits some of them. Found here are under 70,000 clones, 75% to 90% of them singletons; the top ten hold about 10%. This sample comprised blood, obtained before dendritic cell vaccination. These receptor sequences come from a human donor with glioblastoma.

The J gene is TRBJ2-3, the V gene TRBV18; perhaps TRBD2 as D (5 bases). Trimming stripped 0 bases from V and 0 bases from J, with 7 bases between. The germline V gene encodes CDR1 KGHSH and CDR2 LQKENI. CDR3 length: 15 residues. This CDR3 reads CASSPPSGSTDTQYF. As DNA, the CDR3 is TGTGCCAGCTCACCACCGTCGGGAAGCACAGATACGCAGTATTTT.

The rearrangement uses TRBV6-5 and TRBJ2-1; tentatively, D is TRBD1 (7 bases). CDR1 is MNHEY and CDR2 is SVGAGI in the germline V gene. This CDR3 is built from 15 residues. V lost 6 bases, J lost 3 bases, and 15 bases lay in between. The CDR3 DNA reads as TGTGCCAGCAGCCGGCAGGGGGGTGACTACAATGAGCAGTTCTTC. Protein product: CASSRQGGDYNEQFF.

The chain links TRBV27 to TRBJ1-2, with a tentative D call TRBD1 (6 bases). V was trimmed by 5 bases and J by 4 bases, leaving 11 bases between them. CDR1 and CDR2 from the germline V gene are MNHEY and SMNVEV (reference sequence). CDR3 size: 13 residues. In DNA, the CDR3 is TGTGCCAGCAGTCCGCCAGGGGCCTATGGCTACACCTTC. Its translation: CASSPPGAYGYTF.

J is TRBJ2-7 and V is TRBV15; 7 positions match TRBD1. V was pared by 4 bases and J by 2 bases, with 5 bases of the junction left unmatched. Germline V gives CDR1 LNHNV, CDR2 YYDKDF (reference sequence). The CDR3 consists of 14 residues. The CDR3 reads CATSTRQGTYEQYF. CDR3 DNA: TGTGCCACCAGCACACGACAGGGAACCTACGAGCAGTACTTC.

The chain has TRBV9 and TRBJ2-1, with D possibly matching TRBD2 (7 bases). V was trimmed by 2 bases and J by 7 bases, leaving 16 bases between them. Germline CDR1 reads SGDLS; CDR2 reads YYNGEE. CDR3 length equals 15 residues. In nucleotides, the CDR3 is TGTGCCAGCAGCGTCTTCGGGGGGCCGCAGAATGAGCAGTTCTTC. Its protein product is CASSVFGGPQNEQFF.

This chain links TRBV7-6 with TRBJ2-1; 7 nucleotides agree with TRBD2. Looked up from germline, CDR1 is SGHVS and CDR2 is FNYEAQ. The length of the CDR3 is 11 residues. V trimming: 5 bases; J trimming: 13 bases; junction bases outside the gene matches: 5. The CDR3 DNA sequence: TGTGCCAGCAGCCGGGGAGGGACTCAGTTCTTC. Translating it yields CASSRGGTQFF.

This rearrangement joins TRBV28 to TRBJ1-1, with D maybe TRBD1 (6 bases). With 5 bases removed from V and 1 base from J, the gap between germline ends came to 11 bases. The CDR3 runs to 14 residues. Germline V gene sequence: CDR1 MDHEN, CDR2 SYDVKM. The CDR3 here is CASSHQDRNTEAFF. The CDR3 nucleotides read TGTGCCAGCAGTCATCAGGACAGGAACACTGAAGCTTTCTTT.

V and J are TRBV9 and TRBJ2-7, with TRBD1 as a possible D gene (6 bases). Trimming shortened V by 3 bases and J by 6 bases, and 28 bases separated the two germline ends. The CDR3 runs 18 residues. Per the germline V gene, CDR1 is SGDLS and CDR2 is YYNGEE. For the CDR3, the DNA is TGTGCCAGCAGCGCAAGCCGGGACACCAACTCCCCCTGGGGCGAGCAGTACTTC. It encodes CASSASRDTNSPWGEQYF.

This clone has only one observation. This rearrangement joins TRBV28 to TRBJ1-1; no clear D gene. Germline-derived CDR1 and CDR2 are MDHEN and SYDVKM. The V end was cut by 6 bases, the J end by 1 base, with 15 bases between. The CDR3 is made up of 15 amino acids. CDR3 sequence reads: CASRELLKRNTEAFF. The CDR3 DNA sequence: TGTGCCAGCAGGGAGCTTCTGAAGAGGAACACTGAAGCTTTCTTT.

The chain links TRBV7-8 to TRBJ1-5; 7 nucleotides agree with TRBD1. The germline V gene has CDR1 SGHVS and CDR2 FQNEAQ. Unmatched junction bases numbered 11, after V lost 5 bases and J lost 7 bases. This CDR3 comprises 15 residues. CDR3 bases: TGTGCCAGCAGCCGAACCACAGGGGTCGGGCAGCCCCAGCATTTT. Encoded protein: CASSRTTGVGQPQHF. Complete variable domain (other parts from reference TRBV7-8 and TRBJ1-5): GAGVSQSPRYKVAKRGQDVALRCDPISGHVSLFWYQQALGQGPEFLTYFQNEAQLDKSGLPSDRFFAERPEGSVSTLKIQRTQQEDSAVYLCASSRTTGVGQPQHFGDGTRLSIL.

This rearrangement joins TRBV25-1 to TRBJ2-1; D is uncertain. The CDR3 runs 11 residues. Trimming took 4 bases from V and 6 from J, leaving 4 bases between them. Per germline, CDR1 MGHDK and CDR2 SYGVNS. In nucleotides, the CDR3 is TGTGCCAGCAGTGTTATCAATGAGCAGTTCTTC. It codes for CASSVINEQFF.

The count of this clone is one. The chain recombines TRBV6-1 with TRBJ2-7; D possibly corresponds to TRBD1 (5 bases). This CDR3 has 14 amino acids. Germline values: CDR1 MNHNS, CDR2 SASEGT. The V end was cut by 5 bases, the J end by 2 bases, with 13 bases between. As DNA, the CDR3 is TGTGCCAGCAGTTTAGCAGGGCAGGCCTACGAGCAGTACTTC. This encodes CASSLAGQAYEQYF.

Only a few counts were recorded for this clone. The chain carries TRBV7-2 and TRBJ1-4, with D hard to call. The germline V gene has CDR1 SGHTA and CDR2 FQGNSA. This CDR3 spans 12 amino acids. V gave up 4 bases and J gave up 4 bases, with 4 bases separating them. The CDR3 DNA reads as TGTGCCAGCAGCTCACTTAATGAAAAACTGTTTTTT. It is translated as CASSSLNEKLFF.